The 30 T cell receptor beta chains below come from one sample, sequenced in a study of blood T cell repertoires in COVID-19. Sequencing used immunoSEQ multiplex PCR; TCRdb keeps in-frame clones, though not all of them. The sample has hundreds of thousands of clones, roughly nine tenths seen once. The sample was PBMCs or T cells enriched from blood (not recorded which). The receptors stem from a man aged 55 to 70 who had recovered from COVID-19.

The chain combines TRBV27 with TRBJ2-5, with TRBD2 matching over 12 bases. Per germline, CDR1 MNHEY and CDR2 SMNVEV (reference sequence). V gave up 6 bases and J gave up 3 bases; unmatched junction bases: 11. This CDR3 comprises 17 residues. The CDR3 loop is CASRQSATSGGKETQYF. CDR3 nucleotide sequence: TGTGCCAGCAGACAAAGCGCGACTAGCGGGGGAAAAGAGACCCAGTACTTC.

This sequence joins TRBV5-6 and TRBJ2-1; TRBD2 matches at 9 bases. The V and J ends lost 0 bases and 8 bases, in that order; junction bases with no gene match: 9. CDR1 and CDR2 (germline): SGHDT, YYEEEE. The CDR3 loop spans 16 amino acids. CDR3 sequence (DNA): TGTGCCAGCAGCTTGGGGTCTAGCGGGAAATTCTATGAGCAGTTCTTC. Its translation is CASSLGSSGKFYEQFF. The entire variable domain, with the rest obtained from reference TRBV5-6 and TRBJ2-1, is as follows: DAGVTQSPTHLIKTRGQQVTLRCSPKSGHDTVSWYQQALGQGPQFIFQYYEEEERQRGNFPDRFSGHQFPNYSSELNVNALLLGDSALYLCASSLGSSGKFYEQFFGPGTRLTVL.

The chain combines TRBV5-6 with TRBJ1-2; possibly TRBD1 for D (5 bases). This CDR3 comprises 12 residues. Between the trimmed V and J ends, which lost 3 bases and 4 bases, there was a span of 7 bases. Germline V gene data show CDR1 as SGHDT and CDR2 as YYEEEE. CDR3 amino acids: CASSSTAYGYTF. CDR3 nucleotides: TGTGCCAGCAGCTCGACAGCCTATGGCTACACCTTC.

This rearrangement joins TRBV3-1 (or the pseudogene TRBV3-2) to TRBJ2-7, with 7 bases lining up with TRBD2. Germline assignment: CDR1 LGHDT and CDR2 YNNKEL (reference sequence). The V and J ends lost 3 bases and 3 bases, in that order; junction bases with no gene match: 2. The CDR3 is made up of 13 amino acids. CDR3 amino acids: CASSQERGYEQYF. In DNA form, the CDR3 reads TGTGCCAGCAGCCAGGAGCGGGGCTACGAGCAGTACTTC.

The rearrangement links TRBV2 to TRBJ1-6, with TRBD1 matching 7 bases. V lost 6 bases to trimming and J lost 6 bases; unmatched junction nucleotides: 5. This CDR3 has 14 residues. CDR1 SNHLY and CDR2 FYNNEI come from the germline V gene. Here the CDR3 DNA reads TGTGCCAGCAGCAACAGGGGTAGTAATTCACCCCTCCACTTT. This encodes CASSNRGSNSPLHF. Using reference TRBV2 and TRBJ1-6 for the parts outside the CDR3, the full variable domain is EPEVTQTPSHQVTQMGQEVILRCVPISNHLYFYWYRQILGQKVEFLVSFYNNEISEKSEIFDDQFSVERPDGSNFTLKIRSTKLEDSAMYFCASSNRGSNSPLHFGNGTRLTVT.

The rearrangement uses TRBV18 and TRBJ1-3, with D perhaps matching TRBD1 (6 bases). In germline, CDR1 is KGHSH, CDR2 LQKENI. The CDR3 sequence is 15 residues long. The V end was cut by 5 bases, the J end by 1 base, with 12 bases between. Here the CDR3 DNA reads TGTGCCAGCTCAAATCTTACAGGGTCTGGAAACACCATATATTTT. The encoded protein is CASSNLTGSGNTIYF. The full variable domain, with the rest looked up from reference TRBV18 and TRBJ1-3, is NAGVMQNPRHLVRRRGQEARLRCSPMKGHSHVYWYRQLPEEGLKFMVYLQKENIIDESGMPKERFSAEFPKEGPSILRIQQVVRGDSAAYFCASSNLTGSGNTIYFGEGSWLTVV.

V gene TRBV5-1 combines with J gene TRBJ2-1, with TRBD2 matching over 7 bases. V shed 0 bases, J shed 3 bases, and the junction held 3 bases outside the gene matches. There are 15 residues in the CDR3. Germline CDR1 and CDR2: SGHRS and YFSETQ. CDR3 in DNA: TGCGCCAGCAGCTTGGAGGCTAGCGGCTACAATGAGCAGTTCTTC. It codes for CASSLEASGYNEQFF.

The chain is built from TRBV11-2 and TRBJ2-5; a weak D match, TRBD1 (6 bases). CDR3 length: 16 residues. V was trimmed by 0 bases and J by 4 bases, leaving 15 bases between them. Germline assignment: CDR1 SGHAT and CDR2 FQNNGV. In DNA form, the CDR3 reads TGTGCCAGCAGCTTAGATTTGGCCAGGGGTGTAGAGACCCAGTACTTC. Translated: CASSLDLARGVETQYF.

V gene TRBV6-2 or TRBV6-3 combines with J gene TRBJ1-1; D possibly corresponds to TRBD1 (5 bases). Germline CDR1 and CDR2: MNHEY and SVGEGT. Trimming stripped 0 bases from V and 4 bases from J, with 18 bases between. There are 17 residues in the CDR3. CDR3 residues: CASSYSDSRRDVTEAFF. The CDR3 nucleotides are TGTGCCAGCAGTTACTCCGACTCTAGGAGGGACGTCACTGAAGCTTTCTTT.

In its sample, this clone was seen once. This chain connects TRBV19 to TRBJ1-5; TRBD1 agrees at 11 bases. Trimming cost V 3 bases and J 6 bases; bases outside gene matches: 10. CDR1 LNHDA and CDR2 SQIVND come from the germline V gene (reference sequence). This CDR3 comprises 17 residues. The CDR3: CASSILDRGLSRQPQHF. CDR3 sequence (DNA): TGTGCCAGTAGTATCTTGGACAGGGGGCTATCACGTCAGCCCCAGCATTTT. The full variable domain, with the rest looked up from reference TRBV19 and TRBJ1-5, is DGGITQSPKYLFRKEGQNVTLSCEQNLNHDAMYWYRQDPGQGLRLIYYSQIVNDFQKGDIAEGYSVSREKKESFPLTVTSAQKNPTAFYLCASSILDRGLSRQPQHFGDGTRLSIL.

This chain links TRBV7-9 with TRBJ2-5, with TRBD1 matching 7 bases. The trim removed 1 base at V and 4 bases at J, leaving 3 bases unmatched. The germline V gene has CDR1 SEHNR and CDR2 FQNEAQ (reference sequence). CDR3 length: 14 residues. The CDR3 nucleotides are TGTGCCAGCAGCTTAGGGGGACAGTCAGAGACCCAGTACTTC. It specifies CASSLGGQSETQYF.

The chain has TRBV6-2 or TRBV6-3 and TRBJ1-2; 8 positions match TRBD1. The junction had 16 bases not matched to a gene; V was cut back by 2 bases and J by 5 bases. This CDR3 comprises 18 residues. From germline, CDR1 is MNHEY and CDR2 SVGEGT. CDR3 sequence (DNA): TGTGCCAGCAGTTACCAACGACAGGGGAAGAAATCGACGTATGGCTACACCTTC. It translates to CASSYQRQGKKSTYGYTF.

This clone was seen a single time. The chain couples TRBV11-2 to TRBJ1-3; 7 nucleotides match TRBD1. From germline, CDR1 is SGHAT and CDR2 FQNNGV. V lost 5 bases and J lost 1; bases outside the gene matches: 8. This CDR3 has 16 residues. CDR3 nucleotides: TGTGCCAGCAGCCATTTATTCAGGGGGTCTGGAAACACCATATATTTT. Translation: CASSHLFRGSGNTIYF.

The chain carries TRBV27 and TRBJ2-6; 7 positions match TRBD1. The junction had 13 bases not matched to a gene; V was cut back by 4 bases and J by 4 bases. CDR1 is MNHEY, CDR2 SMNVEV, per germline (reference sequence). The CDR3 consists of 18 residues. The CDR3 region is CASSSLVLTGAGANVLTF. The CDR3 DNA reads TGTGCCAGCAGTTCCCTAGTACTAACAGGGGCCGGGGCCAACGTCCTGACTTTC.

This chain joins TRBV19 and TRBJ2-5; no clear D. The CDR3 contains 18 residues. Germline V lookup: CDR1 LNHDA, CDR2 SQIVND (reference sequence). The V gene lost 11 bases and the J gene lost 1 base, with 29 bases spanning the gap. The CDR3 loop reads CALPCVTSELVLQETQYF. CDR3 sequence (DNA): TGTGCCCTCCCCTGTGTGACCAGCGAACTTGTCCTCCAAGAGACCCAGTACTTC.

The chain employs TRBV3-1 (or the pseudogene TRBV3-2) and TRBJ1-2; no clear D. CDR1 and CDR2 from the germline V gene are LGHDT and YNNKEL (reference sequence). The length of the CDR3 is 11 residues. V gave up 2 bases and J gave up 7 bases, with 5 bases separating them. The DNA of the CDR3 is TGTGCCAGCAGCCAAAGCTCTGGCTACACCTTC. It yields the protein CASSQSSGYTF.

This clone is a singleton in its sample. The chain uses TRBV28 and TRBJ2-7; possibly TRBD2 for D (5 bases). Trimming pared 7 bases from V and 9 bases from J, leaving 10 bases between. The CDR3 length is 10 residues. Germline CDR1 is MDHEN and CDR2 is SYDVKM. The CDR3 DNA sequence: TGTGCCAGCACGGGGAAGGGGCAGTACTTC. Residues: CASTGKGQYF. Looking up the rest from reference TRBV28 and TRBJ2-7 gives the full variable domain: DVKVTQSSRYLVKRTGEKVFLECVQDMDHENMFWYRQDPGLGLRLIYFSYDVKMKEKGDIPEGYSVSREKKERFSLILESASTNQTSMYLCASTGKGQYFGPGTRLTVT.

The chain couples TRBV18 to TRBJ1-3; D not resolved. The CDR3 has 16 amino acids. Trimming stripped 3 bases from V and 2 bases from J, with 14 bases between. CDR1 is KGHSH, CDR2 LQKENI, per germline. CDR3 nucleotides: TGTGCCAGCTCACCTGGTCTCTCAGTCACTGGAAACACCATATATTTT. It codes for CASSPGLSVTGNTIYF.

The CDR3 nucleotides read TGTGCCAGCAGCCAAGATGACAGTAGCAATCAGCCCCAGCATTTT. Protein product: CASSQDDSSNQPQHF. This chain connects TRBV4-2 to TRBJ1-5; D is perhaps TRBD1 (5 bases). Trimming took off 0 bases at V and 0 bases at J, with 6 bases between the two ends. Germline V lookup: CDR1 LGHNA, CDR2 YNFKEQ. The CDR3 extends over 15 amino acids.

The V gene is TRBV6-5, the J gene TRBJ2-1; 12 bases match TRBD2. The CDR3 covers 14 residues. V lost 6 bases and J lost 6; bases outside the gene matches: 3. Per the germline V gene, CDR1 is MNHEY and CDR2 is SVGAGI. Here the CDR3 reads CASSRTSGVNEQFF. CDR3 nucleotides: TGTGCCAGCAGCCGGACTAGCGGGGTCAATGAGCAGTTCTTC.

This sequence joins TRBV5-1 and TRBJ1-1; D not resolved. The CDR3 spans 15 residues. The V end lost 4 bases, the J end lost 0 bases, and 13 bases lay between the germline ends. CDR1 SGHRS and CDR2 YFSETQ come from the germline V gene. As DNA, the CDR3 is TGCGCCAGCAGCCCCCATGGTTCTATGAACACTGAAGCTTTCTTT. Translation: CASSPHGSMNTEAFF.

The rearrangement joins TRBV7-2 to TRBJ1-2; TRBD1 might be the D (6 bases). Germline V gene data show CDR1 as SGHTA and CDR2 as FQGNSA. The CDR3 contains 14 residues. Trimming left V 1 base short and J 6 bases short, with 12 bases between. DNA of the CDR3: TGTGCCAGCAGCTTAGTCAGCAGGGGTGATGGCTACACCTTC. Translation: CASSLVSRGDGYTF.

The rearrangement joins TRBV25-1 to TRBJ2-3, with 11 positions matching TRBD2. Germline V gene lookup returns CDR1 MGHDK and CDR2 SYGVNS. The CDR3 sequence is 15 residues long. Trimming cost V 6 bases and J 9 bases; bases outside gene matches: 11. The CDR3 region is CASSETVLAGGTQYF. The CDR3 nucleotides read TGTGCCAGCAGCGAGACGGTGCTAGCGGGAGGCACGCAGTATTTT.

This chain connects TRBV28 to TRBJ2-3, with D perhaps TRBD2 (5 bases). V was cut by 8 bases and J by 10 bases, with 13 bases left in between. Germline V lookup: CDR1 MDHEN, CDR2 SYDVKM. This CDR3 region has 11 residues. This chain's CDR3 is CASLLRGSQYF. In DNA form, the CDR3 reads TGTGCCAGCCTGTTGAGAGGGTCGCAGTATTTT.

This clone was seen only once. The chain recombines TRBV9 with TRBJ2-2; maybe TRBD2 (6 bases). CDR1 is SGDLS and CDR2 is YYNGEE in the germline V gene. Between the trimmed V and J ends, which lost 0 bases and 7 bases, there was a span of 10 bases. The CDR3 is 14 amino acids. The CDR3 protein is CASSVGPGDGELFF. DNA of the CDR3: TGTGCCAGCAGCGTAGGCCCGGGGGACGGGGAGCTGTTTTTT.

The chain recombines TRBV6-6 with TRBJ1-5, with TRBD1 identical over 11 bases. Looked up from germline, CDR1 is MNHNY and CDR2 is SVGAGI (reference sequence). The junction had 4 bases not matched to a gene; V was cut back by 10 bases and J by 5 bases. The CDR3 loop spans 13 amino acids. CDR3 sequence: CATKGQGDQPQHF. As DNA, the CDR3 is TGTGCCACCAAGGGACAGGGGGATCAGCCCCAGCATTTT.

The chain employs TRBV11-2 and TRBJ2-1; D possibly corresponds to TRBD1 (6 bases). Germline assignment: CDR1 SGHAT and CDR2 FQNNGV. V dropped 3 bases and J dropped 9 bases, with 12 bases sitting between them. The CDR3 extends over 13 amino acids. CDR3 sequence: CASSFNRAGEQFF. DNA of the CDR3: TGTGCCAGCAGCTTCAACAGGGCAGGTGAGCAGTTCTTC.

J is TRBJ2-1 and V is TRBV3-1 (or the pseudogene TRBV3-2), with a tentative D call TRBD1 (6 bases). The CDR3 has 14 residues. Trimming took off 4 bases at V and 9 bases at J, with 16 bases between the two ends. Germline CDR1 LGHDT, CDR2 YNNKEL (reference sequence). In nucleotides, the CDR3 is TGTGCCAGCAGCCGACAGGCGTCGTCGGTTGAGCAGTTCTTC. This codes for CASSRQASSVEQFF.

This rearrangement joins TRBV6-6 to TRBJ2-1; D not certain. The CDR3 extends over 14 amino acids. Germline V gives CDR1 MNHNY, CDR2 SVGAGI (reference sequence). Trimming cost V 6 bases and J 7 bases, with 16 bases left between them. This CDR3 reads CASSNRLTLNEQFF. In DNA form, the CDR3 reads TGTGCCAGCAGCAACAGATTGACGCTTAATGAGCAGTTCTTC.

V gene TRBV9 combines with J gene TRBJ1-4; TRBD1 matches 7 bases. The trim removed 4 bases at V and 6 bases at J, leaving 9 bases unmatched. CDR1 is SGDLS, CDR2 YYNGEE, per germline. This CDR3 region has 15 residues. As DNA, the CDR3 is TGTGCCAGCAGCCTCAGGGGGGACTGGGATGAAAAACTGTTTTTT. This sequence encodes CASSLRGDWDEKLFF.